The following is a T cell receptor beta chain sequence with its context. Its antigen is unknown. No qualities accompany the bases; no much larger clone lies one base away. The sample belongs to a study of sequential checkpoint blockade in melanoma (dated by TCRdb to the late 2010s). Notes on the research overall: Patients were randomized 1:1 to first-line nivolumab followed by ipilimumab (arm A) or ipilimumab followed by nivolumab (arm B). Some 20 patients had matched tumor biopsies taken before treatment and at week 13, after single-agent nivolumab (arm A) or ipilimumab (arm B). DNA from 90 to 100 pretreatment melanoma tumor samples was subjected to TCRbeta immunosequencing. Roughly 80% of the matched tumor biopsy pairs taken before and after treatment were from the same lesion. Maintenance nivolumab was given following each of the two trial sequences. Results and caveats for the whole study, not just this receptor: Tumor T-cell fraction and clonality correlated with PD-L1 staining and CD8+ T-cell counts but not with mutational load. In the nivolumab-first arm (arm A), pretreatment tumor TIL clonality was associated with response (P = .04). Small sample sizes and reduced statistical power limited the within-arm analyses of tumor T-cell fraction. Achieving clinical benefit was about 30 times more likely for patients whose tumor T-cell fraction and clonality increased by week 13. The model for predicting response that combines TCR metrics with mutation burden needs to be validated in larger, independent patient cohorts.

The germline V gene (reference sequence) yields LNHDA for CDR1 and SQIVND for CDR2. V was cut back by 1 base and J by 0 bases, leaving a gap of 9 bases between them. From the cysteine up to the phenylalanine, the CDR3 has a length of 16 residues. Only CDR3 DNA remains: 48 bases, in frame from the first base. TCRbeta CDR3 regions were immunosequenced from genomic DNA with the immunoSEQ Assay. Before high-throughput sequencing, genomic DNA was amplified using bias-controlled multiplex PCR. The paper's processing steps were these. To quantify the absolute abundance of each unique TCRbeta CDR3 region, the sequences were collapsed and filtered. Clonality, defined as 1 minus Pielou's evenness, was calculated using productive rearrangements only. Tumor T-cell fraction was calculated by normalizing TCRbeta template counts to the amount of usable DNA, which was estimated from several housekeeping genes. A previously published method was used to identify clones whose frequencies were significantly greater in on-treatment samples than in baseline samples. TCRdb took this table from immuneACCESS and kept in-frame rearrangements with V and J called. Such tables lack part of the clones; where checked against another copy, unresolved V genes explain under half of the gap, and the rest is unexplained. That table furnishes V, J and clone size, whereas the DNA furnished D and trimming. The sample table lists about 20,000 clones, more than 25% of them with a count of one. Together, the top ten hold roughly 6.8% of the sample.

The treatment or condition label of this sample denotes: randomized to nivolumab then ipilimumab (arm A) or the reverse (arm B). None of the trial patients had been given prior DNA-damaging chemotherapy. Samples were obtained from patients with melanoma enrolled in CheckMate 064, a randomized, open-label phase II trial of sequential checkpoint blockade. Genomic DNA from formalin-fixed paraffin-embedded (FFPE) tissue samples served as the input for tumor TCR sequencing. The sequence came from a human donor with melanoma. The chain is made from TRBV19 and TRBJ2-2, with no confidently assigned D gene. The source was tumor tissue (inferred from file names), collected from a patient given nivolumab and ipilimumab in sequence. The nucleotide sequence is TGTGCCAGTAGTATAGTATCGGTCACGAACACCGGGGAGCTGTTTTTT. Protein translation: CASSIVSVTNTGELFF.